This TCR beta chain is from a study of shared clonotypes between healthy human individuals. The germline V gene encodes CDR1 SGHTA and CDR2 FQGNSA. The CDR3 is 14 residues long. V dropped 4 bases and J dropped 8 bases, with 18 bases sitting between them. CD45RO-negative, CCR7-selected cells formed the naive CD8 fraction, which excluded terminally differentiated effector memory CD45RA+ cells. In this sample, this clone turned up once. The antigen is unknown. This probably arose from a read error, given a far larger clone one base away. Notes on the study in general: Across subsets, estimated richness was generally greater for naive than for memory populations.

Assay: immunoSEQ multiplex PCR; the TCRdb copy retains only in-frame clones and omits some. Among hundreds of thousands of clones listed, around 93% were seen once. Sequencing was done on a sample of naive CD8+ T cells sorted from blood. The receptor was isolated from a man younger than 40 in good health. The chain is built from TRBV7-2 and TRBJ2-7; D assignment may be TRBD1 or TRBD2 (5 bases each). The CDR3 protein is CASSSERWGRKQYF. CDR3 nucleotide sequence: TGTGCCAGCAGCTCCGAGCGGTGGGGCAGGAAGCAGTACTTC.